The clone carrying this T cell receptor (beta chain) was recorded at least ten times. From germline, CDR1 is MNHNS and CDR2 SASEGT. After removal of 4 bases from V and 12 bases from J, the junction contained 7 bases not matched to a gene. This CDR3 contains 13 residues. This sample was taken from a study of read filtering for tumor transcriptome and immune sequencing. This library used about 400 ng RNA and molecular barcoded adaptors spanning alpha/delta and beta/gamma chains. TCRdb re-derived calls from the reads in MiXCR, one entry per CDR3 protein. The table has roughly 90,000 distinct CDR3 sequences, approximately 21% seen once.

Sample: a population of CD138-negative cells sorted from bone marrow. This chain links TRBV6-1 with TRBJ2-1; 9 bases align to TRBD1. This clonotype was sampled from a donor older than 35 with multiple myeloma. CDR3 in DNA: TGTGCCAGCAGTGGGTACAGGGGGCTTGCGCAGTTCTTC. This gives the protein CASSGYRGLAQFF.